The 14 T cell receptor beta chains in this list originate from one sample, sequenced in a study of T cell responses to AZD1222 COVID-19 vaccine. The repertoire was sequenced with immunoSEQ multiplex PCR; TCRdb's copy has only in-frame clones and lacks some. The table includes about 110,000 clones, under 95% detected once. The sample was peripheral blood, taken on day 0 of AZD1222 vaccination. The receptors derive from an adult in good health.

The chain joins TRBV18 to TRBJ1-4; D is uncertain. Per the germline V gene, CDR1 is KGHSH and CDR2 is LQKENI. The V end was cut by 6 bases, the J end by 3 bases, with 8 bases between. This CDR3 is built from 13 residues. The CDR3 sequence: CASSPGPNEKLFF. In DNA, the CDR3 is TGTGCCAGCTCCCCCGGGCCTAATGAAAAACTGTTTTTT.

The sample holds one count of this clone. The chain has TRBV29-1 and TRBJ1-4, with a weak D call TRBD1 (5 bases). Per germline, CDR1 SQVTM and CDR2 ANQGSEA. The V and J ends lost 5 bases and 3 bases respectively, with 16 bases between them. CDR3 length: 15 residues. DNA of the CDR3: TGCAGCGTTCTTGCGAAGGGGTTTGCTAATGAAAAACTGTTTTTT. Translating it yields CSVLAKGFANEKLFF.

This clone appeared once. V and J are TRBV27 and TRBJ1-6; tentatively, D is TRBD1 (5 bases). CDR3 size: 15 residues. Trimming cost V 6 bases and J 5 bases, with 14 bases left between them. The germline V gene encodes CDR1 MNHEY and CDR2 SMNVEV (reference sequence). CDR3 loop: CASSNPQGNNSPLHF. DNA of the CDR3: TGTGCCAGCAGCAACCCGCAGGGAAATAATTCACCCCTCCACTTT.

This clone was counted a single time. The rearrangement joins TRBV5-5 to TRBJ1-6; D is uncertain. Germline assignment: CDR1 SGHKS and CDR2 YYEKEE (reference sequence). This CDR3 region has 18 residues. V lost 0 bases to trimming and J lost 0 bases, with 13 bases between them. Here the CDR3 reads CASSLEGHEFSYNSPLHF. CDR3 sequence (DNA): TGTGCCAGCAGCTTGGAGGGTCACGAATTCTCCTATAATTCACCCCTCCACTTT.

For the CDR3, the DNA is TGCGCCAGCTCCCCAGGGATGCTATATTCACCCCTCCACTTT. Residues: CASSPGMLYSPLHF. The V call is TRBV5-1, the J call TRBJ1-6, with D possibly TRBD1 on 5 matching bases. The CDR3 runs to 14 residues. Trimming cost V 7 bases and J 8 bases, with 16 bases left between them. Germline V gene data show CDR1 as SGHRS and CDR2 as YFSETQ.

V is TRBV5-4 and J is TRBJ1-1, with D uncertain. The CDR3 extends over 13 amino acids. The germline V and J ends were trimmed by 4 bases and 3 bases, with 10 bases remaining between them. The germline V gene has CDR1 SGHNT and CDR2 YYREEE (reference sequence). In DNA form, the CDR3 reads TGTGCCAGCAGCCCAAGATTTCACACTGAAGCTTTCTTT. Its translation: CASSPRFHTEAFF.

This clone appeared a few times. This chain connects TRBV10-3 to TRBJ1-5; D not resolved. The CDR3 loop spans 15 amino acids. The germline V gene has CDR1 ENHRY and CDR2 SYGVKD. Deletions cut 2 bases from V and 0 bases from J, with 8 bases between. CDR3 bases: TGTGCCATCAGTGAGGTGGGAGGTAGCAATCAGCCCCAGCATTTT. Protein: CAISEVGGSNQPQHF.

The chain has TRBV10-3 and TRBJ2-7; D may be TRBD1 or TRBD2 (5 bases each). Germline CDR1 ENHRY, CDR2 SYGVKD. The V end was cut by 6 bases, the J end by 8 bases, with 14 bases between. The CDR3 consists of 12 residues. The CDR3 DNA is TGTGCCATCAGCCCAGAGGTGGGACAGCAGTACTTC. It translates to CAISPEVGQQYF.

The chain joins TRBV2 to TRBJ2-3; D uncertain. Trimming took 1 base from V and 2 from J, leaving 10 bases between them. This CDR3 contains 15 residues. CDR1 is SNHLY, CDR2 FYNNEI, per germline. CDR3 region: CASSEGPRTTDTQYF. The CDR3 DNA reads as TGTGCCAGCAGTGAAGGGCCGAGGACCACAGATACGCAGTATTTT.

This clone occurred once. The chain links TRBV6-6 to TRBJ1-2, with D unclear. From germline, CDR1 is MNHNY and CDR2 SVGAGI (reference sequence). The length of the CDR3 is 14 residues. Trimming pared 4 bases from V and 4 bases from J, leaving 13 bases between. Here the CDR3 DNA reads TGTGCCAGCAGTTTCCGGACTCAACCCTATGGCTACACCTTC. Translating gives CASSFRTQPYGYTF.

This chain joins TRBV5-1 and TRBJ1-1; no reliable D call. Trimming pared 1 base from V and 0 bases from J, leaving 7 bases between. Germline-derived CDR1 and CDR2 are SGHRS and YFSETQ. The CDR3 runs 14 residues. CDR3 DNA: TGCGCCAGCAGCTTGCTCAGACTGAACACTGAAGCTTTCTTT. Amino acids: CASSLLRLNTEAFF.

V gene TRBV9 combines with J gene TRBJ1-3; no clear D. The CDR3 runs 15 residues. V lost 0 bases, J lost 0 bases, and 7 bases lay in between. Germline CDR1 is SGDLS and CDR2 is YYNGEE. Here the CDR3 reads CASSVGRPSGNTIYF. CDR3 bases: TGTGCCAGCAGCGTAGGAAGACCCTCTGGAAACACCATATATTTT.

The chain joins TRBV7-3 to TRBJ1-1; TRBD1 matches 9 bases. The V gene end was trimmed by 2 bases and the J gene end by 1 base; junction bases not matched to a gene: 2. CDR1 and CDR2 (germline): SGHTA, FQGTGA. There are 15 residues in the CDR3. CDR3 sequence: CASSLGGQGNTEAFF. The CDR3 nucleotides read TGTGCCAGCAGCTTAGGGGGACAGGGGAACACTGAAGCTTTCTTT. Filled out from reference TRBV7-3 and TRBJ1-1, the complete variable domain reads GAGVSQTPSNKVTEKGKYVELRCDPISGHTALYWYRQSLGQGPEFLIYFQGTGAADDSGLPNDRFFAVRPEGSVSTLKIQRTERGDSAVYLCASSLGGQGNTEAFFGQGTRLTVV.

The chain combines TRBV19 with TRBJ1-5; 9 nucleotides match TRBD1. From germline, CDR1 is LNHDA and CDR2 SQIVND (reference sequence). J was trimmed by 3 bases and V by 7 bases; bases with no gene match: 4. The CDR3 consists of 14 residues. CDR3 sequence: CASKDRGSNQPQHF. The CDR3 DNA follows: TGTGCCAGTAAGGACAGGGGCTCCAATCAGCCCCAGCATTTT.